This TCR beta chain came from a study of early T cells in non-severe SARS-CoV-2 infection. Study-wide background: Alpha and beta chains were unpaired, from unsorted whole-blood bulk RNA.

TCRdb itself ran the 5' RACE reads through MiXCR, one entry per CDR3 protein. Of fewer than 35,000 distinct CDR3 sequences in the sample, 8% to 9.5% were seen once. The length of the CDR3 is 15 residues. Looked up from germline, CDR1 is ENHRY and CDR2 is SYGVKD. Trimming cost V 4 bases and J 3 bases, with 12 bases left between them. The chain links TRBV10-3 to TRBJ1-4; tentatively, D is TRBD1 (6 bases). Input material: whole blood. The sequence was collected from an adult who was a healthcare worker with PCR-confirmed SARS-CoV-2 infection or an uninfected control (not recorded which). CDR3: CAISAGALANEKLFF. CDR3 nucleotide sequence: TGTGCCATCAGTGCGGGGGCCCTGGCTAATGAAAAACTGTTTTTT.